This TCR beta chain was sequenced during a study of blood T cell repertoires in COVID-19. Study background: From the United States, Italy and Spain came samples of acute and convalescent COVID-19.

Germline V CDR1 and CDR2: SGHTS, YDEGEE. The CDR3 sequence is 11 residues long. Profiled with immunoSEQ multiplex PCR; TCRdb holds only in-frame clones, not every one. The sample lists approximately 290,000 clones, about four fifths occurring once. A single count supports this clone. V is TRBV5-8 and J is TRBJ1-4; 8 bases are a match to TRBD1. What was sequenced was peripheral blood. The source is a person aged 70 to 85 with COVID-19, enrolled during active disease. The CDR3 here is CGTGIIEKLFF. For the CDR3, the DNA is TGTGGGACAGGGATTATTGAAAAACTGTTTTTT.